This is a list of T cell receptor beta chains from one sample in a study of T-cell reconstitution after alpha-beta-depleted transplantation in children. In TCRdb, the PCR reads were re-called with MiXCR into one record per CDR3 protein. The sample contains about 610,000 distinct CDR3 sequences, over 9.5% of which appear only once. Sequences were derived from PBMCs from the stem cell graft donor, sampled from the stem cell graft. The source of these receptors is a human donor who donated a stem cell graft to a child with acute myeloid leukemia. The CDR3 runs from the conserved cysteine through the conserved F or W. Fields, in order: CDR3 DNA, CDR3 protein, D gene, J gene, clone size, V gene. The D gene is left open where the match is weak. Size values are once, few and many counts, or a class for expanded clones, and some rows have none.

DNA: TGCAGTCCCAGAAGACCGGGACTAGCGGGAGGCCGGAACTTAATGAAAGGCACAGATACGCAGTATTTT
CDR3: CSPRRPGLAGGRNLMKGTDTQYF
D: TRBD2
J: TRBJ2-3
size: .
V: TRBV20-1

DNA: TGTGCCAGCAGCGTAAGTCAGGGGATGGGCACTGAAGCTTTCTTT
CDR3: CASSVSQGMGTEAFF
D: .
J: TRBJ1-1
size: few
V: TRBV9

DNA: TGCAGCAACCAGCGGGAGGGCCCTAAAGTGGGCGAGCAGTACTTC
CDR3: CSNQREGPKVGEQYF
D: TRBD2
J: TRBJ2-7
size: .
V: TRBV29-1

DNA: TGTGCCAGCAGCGTAGATAGCGGTAGCTCCTACGAGCAGTACTTC
CDR3: CASSVDSGSSYEQYF
D: .
J: TRBJ2-7
size: many
V: TRBV9

DNA: TGTGCCAGCAGCTTATCCCGGGACTCCGGGGAGCTGTTTTTT
CDR3: CASSLSRDSGELFF
D: .
J: TRBJ2-2
size: .
V: TRBV7-9

DNA: TGTGCCAGCAGCGCCAAGGTAGAGACCCAGTACTTC
CDR3: CASSAKVETQYF
D: .
J: TRBJ2-5
size: few
V: TRBV12-3/TRBV12-4

DNA: TGTGCCAGCAGACTACTAGGGATGGGCAATGAGCAGTTCTTC
CDR3: CASRLLGMGNEQFF
D: .
J: TRBJ2-1
size: .
V: TRBV27

DNA: TGTGCCAGCAGCTTAGCGTTTCAGAGCTACGAGCAGTACTTC
CDR3: CASSLAFQSYEQYF
D: .
J: TRBJ2-7
size: many
V: TRBV7-2

DNA: TGTGCCAGCAGCAAGACAGGGATCGATGAGCAGTTCTTC
CDR3: CASSKTGIDEQFF
D: TRBD1
J: TRBJ2-1
size: many
V: TRBV11-2

DNA: TGTGCCAGCTCACCAGAAGAAATAGCCAAAAACATTCAGTACTTC
CDR3: CASSPEEIAKNIQYF
D: .
J: TRBJ2-4
size: .
V: TRBV18

DNA: TGTGTCAGCAACCTAGCGGGAGGTATGGAGACCCAGTACTTC
CDR3: CVSNLAGGMETQYF
D: TRBD2
J: TRBJ2-5
size: .
V: TRBV6-1

DNA: TGTGCCAGCAGCCCGGAGGCTAGCGGGAGGTATGAGCAGTTCTTC
CDR3: CASSPEASGRYEQFF
D: TRBD2
J: TRBJ2-1
size: many
V: TRBV9

DNA: TGTGCCAGCAGCTTATTTGAACAGGGGAACACTGAAGCTTTCTTT
CDR3: CASSLFEQGNTEAFF
D: .
J: TRBJ1-1
size: .
V: TRBV7-6

DNA: TGCGCCAGCAGCCAGGTGAAGGGGGCGCGCTATGGCTACACCTTC
CDR3: CASSQVKGARYGYTF
D: TRBD1
J: TRBJ1-2
size: many
V: TRBV4-3

DNA: TGTGCCAGCAGCTTATCCCGAGTCGAGCCGCAAGAGACCCAGTACTTC
CDR3: CASSLSRVEPQETQYF
D: .
J: TRBJ2-5
size: .
V: TRBV7-9

DNA: TGCAGCGTTGCGGGACTAGCGGGAGATGAGACCCAGTACTTC
CDR3: CSVAGLAGDETQYF
D: TRBD2
J: TRBJ2-5
size: few
V: TRBV29-1

DNA: TGCAGTGCTAGTCCCGGGGAGAGCAATCAGCCCCAGCATTTT
CDR3: CSASPGESNQPQHF
D: .
J: TRBJ1-5
size: few
V: TRBV20-1

DNA: TGTGCCAGCAGACCGCCAGGGGCCAGGGGTCAGCCCCAGCATTTT
CDR3: CASRPPGARGQPQHF
D: .
J: TRBJ1-5
size: many
V: TRBV7-2

DNA: TGCAGCGTTGAAGACCCCTTCGGGACTCAGCAGTTCTTC
CDR3: CSVEDPFGTQQFF
D: .
J: TRBJ2-1
size: few
V: TRBV29-1

DNA: TGCAGTGCTAGAGAAACAACTAGCGGGCCTTACAATGAGCAGTTCTTC
CDR3: CSARETTSGPYNEQFF
D: TRBD2
J: TRBJ2-1
size: many
V: TRBV20-1

DNA: TGTGCCAGCAGTATCGGGGGGACGGGAAACAATGAGCAGTTCTTC
CDR3: CASSIGGTGNNEQFF
D: TRBD2
J: TRBJ2-1
size: .
V: TRBV2

DNA: TGCGCCAGCAGCCAAGTCAGGGGGCCGTGGGAGACCCAGTACTTC
CDR3: CASSQVRGPWETQYF
D: TRBD1
J: TRBJ2-5
size: few
V: TRBV4-3

DNA: TGTGCCAGCAGTCAGGGGGCACAGGGGGTTGAGACCCAGTACTTC
CDR3: CASSQGAQGVETQYF
D: TRBD1
J: TRBJ2-5
size: few
V: TRBV12-3/TRBV12-4

DNA: TGCAGCGCCGGGGGGTCCGGGGCCTACGAGCAGTACTTC
CDR3: CSAGGSGAYEQYF
D: TRBD2
J: TRBJ2-7
size: few
V: TRBV29-1

DNA: TGTGCCAGCAGCTTTTTACAGGGCATCAATTCGTACTTC
CDR3: CASSFLQGINSYF
D: .
J: TRBJ2-7
size: .
V: TRBV11-2

DNA: TGTGCCAGCAGCTTTATGTCGACAGGGGGCAGCACTGAAGCTTTCTTT
CDR3: CASSFMSTGGSTEAFF
D: TRBD1
J: TRBJ1-1
size: few
V: TRBV7-9

DNA: TGTGCCAGTAGAATAGGGTTCCGGACAGGGCCCACTGAAGCTTTCTTT
CDR3: CASRIGFRTGPTEAFF
D: TRBD1
J: TRBJ1-1
size: few
V: TRBV19

DNA: TGCAGCGTTGAAAAGACAGGGCCTAGCTCCTACGAGCAGTACTTC
CDR3: CSVEKTGPSSYEQYF
D: TRBD1
J: TRBJ2-7
size: few
V: TRBV29-1

DNA: TGTGCCAGCAGCCCGGGACAGGCAAGGGCGAGGGGCTACACCTTC
CDR3: CASSPGQARARGYTF
D: TRBD1
J: TRBJ1-2
size: .
V: TRBV28

DNA: TGTGCCAGCAGCGAGGGACAGGGAATTGTGACCCTCCACTTT
CDR3: CASSEGQGIVTLHF
D: TRBD1
J: TRBJ1-6
size: .
V: TRBV7-8

DNA: TGTGCCAGCAGCGTAGGGTGGGGCGGGAGCCCGAGAGAGCAGTACTTC
CDR3: CASSVGWGGSPREQYF
D: TRBD2
J: TRBJ2-7
size: many
V: TRBV9

DNA: TGCAGTGCTCCTCTTAGCGTCGAGCAGTACTTC
CDR3: CSAPLSVEQYF
D: .
J: TRBJ2-7
size: few
V: TRBV20-1

DNA: TGCAGTGCCCATCCAGGGGTCGAGACCCAGTACTTC
CDR3: CSAHPGVETQYF
D: .
J: TRBJ2-5
size: few
V: TRBV20-1

DNA: TGTGCCAGCAATCCGGGACACCCGGGCACAGATACGCAGTATTTT
CDR3: CASNPGHPGTDTQYF
D: .
J: TRBJ2-3
size: many
V: TRBV6-1

DNA: TGTGCCAGCAGCTTAGCGACAGGGTCCTACGAGCAGTACTTC
CDR3: CASSLATGSYEQYF
D: TRBD1
J: TRBJ2-7
size: many
V: TRBV7-2

DNA: TGTGCCTGGACAAGGGATATGACAGATACGCAGTATTTT
CDR3: CAWTRDMTDTQYF
D: .
J: TRBJ2-3
size: few
V: TRBV30

DNA: TGCAGCGTTGAGAAGGGAAGCACAGATACGCAGTATTTT
CDR3: CSVEKGSTDTQYF
D: .
J: TRBJ2-3
size: many
V: TRBV29-1

DNA: TGCGCCAGCAGCTTGGGGTTCCAAGAGACCCAGTACTTC
CDR3: CASSLGFQETQYF
D: .
J: TRBJ2-5
size: many
V: TRBV5-1

DNA: TGTGCCAGCAGCCCCAGCGGGAGCTCTGGAAACACCATATATTTT
CDR3: CASSPSGSSGNTIYF
D: .
J: TRBJ1-3
size: few
V: TRBV28

DNA: TGCAGTGCTATTACCTCCTACGAGCAGTACTTC
CDR3: CSAITSYEQYF
D: .
J: TRBJ2-7
size: many
V: TRBV20-1

DNA: TGTGCCAGCAGTCCCCTTAGCGGATGGTTCGACAATGAGCAGTTCTTC
CDR3: CASSPLSGWFDNEQFF
D: .
J: TRBJ2-1
size: .
V: TRBV12-3/TRBV12-4

DNA: TGTGCCAGCAGCATGGAGACAGGGTTTCTTCCCGGGGAGCTGTTTTTT
CDR3: CASSMETGFLPGELFF
D: TRBD1
J: TRBJ2-2
size: .
V: TRBV7-2

DNA: TGCAGCGTTGATGGCGGGAGGAAATACGAGCAGTACTTC
CDR3: CSVDGGRKYEQYF
D: TRBD2
J: TRBJ2-7
size: many
V: TRBV29-1